This T cell receptor beta chain was identified in a study of blood T cell repertoires in COVID-19. Study-wide context: Material from acute and convalescent COVID-19 was sourced from the United States, Italy and Spain. PBMCs, B-cell-depleted T cells, or T cells were the source of the cDNA or gDNA that made up the material.

The method was immunoSEQ multiplex PCR; TCRdb's version includes in-frame clones alone and lacks a portion of them. The repertoire consists of about 160,000 clones, with about 81% occurring once and the leading ten covering roughly 11%. Sequencing was done on a sample of peripheral blood. This clonotype was sampled from a man in his sixties with active or convalescent COVID-19.

CDR3: CASSLEALNYGYTF. As DNA, the CDR3 is TGCGCCAGCAGCTTGGAAGCGTTAAACTATGGCTACACCTTC. This sequence joins TRBV5-1 and TRBJ1-2; D uncertain. Trimming took off 0 bases at V and 2 bases at J, with 8 bases between the two ends. Germline assignment: CDR1 SGHRS and CDR2 YFSETQ. CDR3 length: 14 residues.